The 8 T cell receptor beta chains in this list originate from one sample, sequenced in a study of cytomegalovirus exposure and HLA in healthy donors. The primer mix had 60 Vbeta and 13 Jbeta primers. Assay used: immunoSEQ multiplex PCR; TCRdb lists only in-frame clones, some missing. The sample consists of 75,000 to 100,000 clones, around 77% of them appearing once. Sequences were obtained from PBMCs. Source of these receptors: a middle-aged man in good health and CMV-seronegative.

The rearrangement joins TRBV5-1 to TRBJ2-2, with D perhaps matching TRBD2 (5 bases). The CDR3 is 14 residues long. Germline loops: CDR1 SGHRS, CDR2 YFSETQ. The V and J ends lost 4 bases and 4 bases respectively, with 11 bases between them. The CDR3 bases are TGCGCCAGCAGCCCGCTCCGGGGCACCGGGGAGCTGTTTTTT. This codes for CASSPLRGTGELFF.

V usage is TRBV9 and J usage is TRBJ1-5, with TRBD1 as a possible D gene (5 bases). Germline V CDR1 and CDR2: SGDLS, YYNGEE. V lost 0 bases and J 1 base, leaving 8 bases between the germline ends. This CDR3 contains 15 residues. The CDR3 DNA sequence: TGTGCCAGCAGCGTAGGGGGGGAAAGCAATCAGCCCCAGCATTTT. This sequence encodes CASSVGGESNQPQHF.

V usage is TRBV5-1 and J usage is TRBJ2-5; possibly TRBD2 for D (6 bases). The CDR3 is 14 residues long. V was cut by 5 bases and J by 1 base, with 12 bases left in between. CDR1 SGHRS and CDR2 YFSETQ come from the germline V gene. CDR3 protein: CASSTTSPQETQYF. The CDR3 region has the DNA TGCGCCAGCAGTACGACTAGTCCCCAAGAGACCCAGTACTTC.

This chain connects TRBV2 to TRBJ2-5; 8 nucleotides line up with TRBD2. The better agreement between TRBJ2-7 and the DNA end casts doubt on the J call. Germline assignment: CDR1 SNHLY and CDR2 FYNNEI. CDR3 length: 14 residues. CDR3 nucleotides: TGTGCCAGCAGGTTGAGCGGGGGCTCCTACGAGCAGTACTTC. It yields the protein CASRLSGGSYEQYF.

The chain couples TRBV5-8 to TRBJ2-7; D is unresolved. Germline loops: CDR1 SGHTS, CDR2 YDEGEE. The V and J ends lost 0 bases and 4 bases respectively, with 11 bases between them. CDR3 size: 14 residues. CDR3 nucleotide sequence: TGTGCCAGCAGCTTGGCTCCAGGCATTTACGAGCAGTACTTC. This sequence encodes CASSLAPGIYEQYF.

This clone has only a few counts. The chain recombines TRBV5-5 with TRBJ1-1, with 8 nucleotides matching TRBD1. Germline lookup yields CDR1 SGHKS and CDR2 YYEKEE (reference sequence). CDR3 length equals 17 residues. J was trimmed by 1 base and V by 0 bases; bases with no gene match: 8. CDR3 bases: TGTGCCAGCAGCTTGGGGAGGGTGGGGACAGGGAACACTGAAGCTTTCTTT. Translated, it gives CASSLGRVGTGNTEAFF.

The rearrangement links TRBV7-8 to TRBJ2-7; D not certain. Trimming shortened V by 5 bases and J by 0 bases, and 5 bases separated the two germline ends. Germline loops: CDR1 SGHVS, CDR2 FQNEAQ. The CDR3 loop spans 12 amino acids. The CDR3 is CASSLSSYEQYF. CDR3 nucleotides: TGTGCCAGCAGCCTGAGCTCCTACGAGCAGTACTTC.

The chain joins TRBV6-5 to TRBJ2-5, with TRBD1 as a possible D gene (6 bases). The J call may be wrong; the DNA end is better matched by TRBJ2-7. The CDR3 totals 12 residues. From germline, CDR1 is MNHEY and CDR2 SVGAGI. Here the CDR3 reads CASSLQGYEQYF. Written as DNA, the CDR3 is TGTGCCAGCAGTTTACAGGGTTACGAGCAGTACTTC.